These T cell receptor beta chains were read from a single sample in a study of blood T cell repertoires in COVID-19. Generated by immunoSEQ multiplex PCR, the TCRdb table keeps only in-frame clones and is missing some. This sample has fewer than 200,000 clones, with approximately 90% found just once. The material sequenced was peripheral blood. The receptors were gathered from a woman under 30 who had recovered from COVID-19. Both conserved end residues are trimmed from each CDR3.

J,V,CDR3
TRBJ1-2,TRBV3-1/TRBV3-2,ASSLQGSLRGYT
TRBJ1-5,TRBV19,ASSIIDGRSRAQH
TRBJ1-3,TRBV7-2,ASRPPGTGAGNTIY
TRBJ2-4,TRBV7-9,ASSPGGLSKNIQY
TRBJ2-1,TRBV9,ASSVAGTGRNNEQF
TRBJ2-3,TRBV9,ASSVGWGRRTDTQY
TRBJ1-2,TRBV28,ASSLQGRNYGYT
TRBJ2-2,TRBV9,ASSVAGMGTGELF
TRBJ2-5,TRBV27,ASSLSILAGVETQY
TRBJ1-1,TRBV19,ASIKQMNTEAF
TRBJ2-7,TRBV4-1,ASSQEGGPYEQY
TRBJ1-2,TRBV4-1,ASSQGDRGIWGYT
TRBJ1-3,TRBV5-6,ASSFGTGSGNTIY
TRBJ2-3,TRBV19,ASSPSRRGTDTQY
TRBJ1-5,TRBV3-1/TRBV3-2,ASSQVNSNQPQH
TRBJ2-6,TRBV19,ASRRAMSSGANVLT
TRBJ2-5,TRBV5-4,ASSSGTFQETQY
TRBJ1-2,TRBV28,ASSFSGYGYT
TRBJ1-2,TRBV7-3,ASSPLGGMGHGYT
TRBJ1-2,TRBV19,ASRLPGVSNYGYT
TRBJ2-5,TRBV3-1/TRBV3-2,ASSQASGGWETQY
TRBJ2-6,TRBV18,ASSSLAGTSGANVLT
TRBJ1-1,TRBV28,ASSRRQGGTEAF
TRBJ2-1,TRBV6-4,ASSRTSGGHSYNEQF
TRBJ2-1,TRBV10-3,AISESRKQGNNEQF
TRBJ1-2,TRBV7-2,ASSLAAVNYGYT
TRBJ2-3,TRBV4-2,ASSPLSGSTDTQY
TRBJ1-2,TRBV6-2/TRBV6-3,ASSMTSGGPNGYT
TRBJ2-6,TRBV19,ASISDRSGANVLT
TRBJ2-2,TRBV7-3,ASSFNQDTGELF
TRBJ1-4,TRBV2,ASSRGQGGEKLF
TRBJ1-1,TRBV7-9,ASSRNRAAEAF
TRBJ1-2,TRBV2,ASSEAWDRDYGYT
TRBJ1-2,TRBV4-3,ASSQEGTGGHYGYT
TRBJ1-1,TRBV7-2,ASRPGGFSTEAF
TRBJ1-5,TRBV7-9,ASSLQGDQPQH
TRBJ2-1,TRBV3-1/TRBV3-2,ASSRAGNYNEQF
TRBJ2-1,TRBV11-3,ASSPRAGPGEQF
TRBJ1-2,TRBV25-1,ASSPRTGGFNGYT
TRBJ2-5,TRBV4-3,ASSPDGVQETQY
TRBJ1-1,TRBV6-6,ASSYSVGGEAF
TRBJ1-1,TRBV7-2,ASSLKHGQMNTEAF